The rows below give T cell receptor beta chains drawn from one sample of a study of cytomegalovirus exposure and HLA in healthy donors. Sequenced by immunoSEQ multiplex PCR; TCRdb stores in-frame clones only, minus some. In the table there are about 160,000 clones, 87% of which are singletons. Specimen: PBMCs. These receptors originate from a woman in her twenties or thirties in good health and CMV-seronegative. Both conserved end residues are part of each CDR3. Fields, in order: CDR3 length, D gene, V gene, clone size, J gene, CDR3 DNA, CDR3 protein. A D gene is named only where the DNA matches it firmly. Expanded clones are given a class, and other clones once, few, many or no size at all.

>14|.|TRBV27|once|TRBJ2-3
TGTGCCAGCAGTCCTCGCCAGTCTACAGATACGCAGTATTTT
CASSPRQSTDTQYF
>14|TRBD1|TRBV28|.|TRBJ2-7
TGTGCCAGCAGATCCCGACAGGGACCCTACGAGCAGTACTTC
CASRSRQGPYEQYF
>15|.|TRBV2|.|TRBJ2-5
TGTGCCAGCAGTGAGGTGGGGACGTCGCCGGGGGAGCAGTACTTC
CASSEVGTSPGEQYF
>15|TRBD2|TRBV5-1|.|TRBJ2-1
TGCGCCAGCAGCCGAACTAGCGGGAGTATCTATGAGCAGTTCTTC
CASSRTSGSIYEQFF
>13|.|TRBV19|.|TRBJ1-2
TGTGCCAGTCGGCGGACAAATAACTATGGCTACACCTTC
CASRRTNNYGYTF
>15|TRBD1|TRBV14|few|TRBJ2-6
TGTGCCAGCAGCCGCACAGGGGTCGGGGCCAACGTCCTGACTTTC
CASSRTGVGANVLTF
>15|.|TRBV18|.|TRBJ1-2
TGTGCCAGCTCACCAAACCAGGGTTTCCCCCCTGGCTACACCTTC
CASSPNQGFPPGYTF
>15|.|TRBV2|.|TRBJ2-7
TGTGCCAGCACCCCCCGGGGGACTGTCCCCTACGAGCAGTACTTC
CASTPRGTVPYEQYF
>12|.|TRBV6-5|.|TRBJ2-2
TGTGCCAGCAGTTCCGGGACCGGGGAGCTGTTTTTT
CASSSGTGELFF
>14|TRBD1|TRBV6-5|.|TRBJ2-7
TGTGCCAGCAGTTACGGGACAGTTAACTACGAGCAGTACTTC
CASSYGTVNYEQYF
>14|.|TRBV29-1|.|TRBJ2-7
TGCAGCGTTGAGGTGACAGGCCAACCCTACGAGCAGTACTTC
CSVEVTGQPYEQYF
>16|TRBD2|TRBV10-1|.|TRBJ2-7
TGCGCCAGCAGTGGGCTCCTTAACGGGCGGGAGGGCGAGCAGTACTTC
CASSGLLNGREGEQYF
>14|.|TRBV19|.|TRBJ1-2
TGTGCCAGTAGTCCCTCAGGAGGCGACTATGGCTACACCTTC
CASSPSGGDYGYTF
>14|TRBD1|TRBV28|.|TRBJ1-2
TGTGCCAGCAGCTCGACAGGGGGCAAGTATGGCTACACCTTC
CASSSTGGKYGYTF
>18|.|TRBV7-2|.|TRBJ1-6
TGTGCCAGCAGCTTATCGATCATCAGGTTCGCAAATAATTCACCCCTCCACTTT
CASSLSIIRFANNSPLHF